The sequence of this T cell receptor (beta chain) was determined in a study of blood T cell repertoires in COVID-19 (dated by TCRdb to 2018 to 2020). In the study overall: Samples from collaborators originated in the United States, Italy and Spain and spanned both the acute and convalescent phases of COVID-19. The material from the prospective study consisted of cDNA or gDNA derived from T cells, B-cell-depleted T cells, or PBMCs. Deeply sampled blood TCRbeta repertoires from subjects exposed to, actively infected with, or recovered from COVID-19 were included in the dataset. The repertoires were released in a freely available public database meant as a resource for research on the immune response to SARS-CoV-2. Samples came from the ongoing ImmuneRACE study (first 160 participants) plus 1,254 subjects from 6 global collaborators. Sample metadata almost always included a de-identified subject ID, COVID-19 status, age in years and sex. Where HLA class I and class II types were available, the types were taken from metadata supplied by the sample provider, not from assay-based typing.

Counted from cysteine to phenylalanine, this CDR3 has 14 amino acids. CDR3 DNA is the only sequence kept; it has 42 bases, read in frame from the first base. V is shortened by 0 bases, J by 3 bases, and the region joining them spans 7 bases. CDR1 and CDR2, per the germline V gene, are SGHRS and YFSETQ. TCRbeta CDR3 regions were amplified from genomic DNA using the immunoSEQ Assay, a bias-controlled multiplex PCR. Concerning the study's data processing: Nucleated cell counts per sample were estimated from amplification of reference gene primers within the assay. Sequence reads were collapsed and filtered to measure the absolute abundance of every unique TCRbeta CDR3 rearrangement. For each sample, productive Simpson clonality was calculated as the square root of Simpson's diversity index over productive rearrangements. Imported from immuneACCESS, the table was reduced by TCRdb to in-frame sequences with V and J called. These copies leave out some clones; in studies compared against another copy, an unresolved V gene accounts for under half, and the cause of the remainder is not known. That table gives V, J and clone size, and the DNA gave D and trimming. For this sample the table gives 150,000 to 200,000 clones, of which around 87% were detected only once. The top ten constitute 2% to 3% of the sample.

On this clone itself: Its antigen is unknown. No base qualities exist here, and no much larger clone lies one base off it.

The collaborating institutions used their own protocols to collect whole blood in K2EDTA tubes. Collaborator samples were shipped for TCRbeta analysis as frozen whole blood, isolated PBMCs, or DNA extracted from either sample type. Overall study results and their limits: Clinical and demographic metadata were provided uncurated, with the amount varying by source and participant.

The source material was peripheral blood. The chain links TRBV5-1 with TRBJ1-5; the D segment cannot be called with confidence. The TCR was taken from a man in his forties with active or convalescent COVID-19. The CDR3: CASSLDGNNQPQHF. The DNA sequence follows: TGCGCCAGCAGCTTGGACGGGAACAATCAGCCCCAGCATTTT.